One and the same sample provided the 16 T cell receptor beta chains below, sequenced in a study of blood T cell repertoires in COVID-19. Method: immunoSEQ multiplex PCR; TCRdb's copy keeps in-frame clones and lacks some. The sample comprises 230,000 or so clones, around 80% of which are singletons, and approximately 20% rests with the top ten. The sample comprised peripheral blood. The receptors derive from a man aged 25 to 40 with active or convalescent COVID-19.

The CDR3 region is CASWLAGESNEQFF. CDR3 bases: TGTGCCAGCTGGCTAGCGGGAGAGAGTAATGAGCAGTTCTTC. The rearrangement joins TRBV28 to TRBJ2-1, with TRBD2 matching over 10 bases. This CDR3 is 14 amino acids long. The junction had 8 bases not matched to a gene; V was cut back by 8 bases and J by 7 bases. Germline V gene sequence: CDR1 MDHEN, CDR2 SYDVKM.

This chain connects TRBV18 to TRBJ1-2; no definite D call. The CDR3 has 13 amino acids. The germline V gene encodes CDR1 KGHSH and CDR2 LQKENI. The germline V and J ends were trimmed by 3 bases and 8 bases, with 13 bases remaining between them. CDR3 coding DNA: TGTGCCAGCTCACCTCTCGACATAACCGGCTACACCTTC. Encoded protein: CASSPLDITGYTF.

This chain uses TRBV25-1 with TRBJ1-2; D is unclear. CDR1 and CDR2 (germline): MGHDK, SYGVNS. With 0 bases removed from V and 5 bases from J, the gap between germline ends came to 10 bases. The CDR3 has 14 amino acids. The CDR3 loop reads CASSEYHASYGYTF. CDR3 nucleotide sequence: TGTGCCAGCAGTGAATATCACGCCAGTTATGGCTACACCTTC.

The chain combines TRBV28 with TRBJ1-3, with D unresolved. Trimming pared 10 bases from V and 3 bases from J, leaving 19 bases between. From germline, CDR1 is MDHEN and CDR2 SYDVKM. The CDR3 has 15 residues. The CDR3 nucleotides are TGTGCCACCGCCCCCCCGGGGAAGAGTGGAAACACCATATATTTT. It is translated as CATAPPGKSGNTIYF. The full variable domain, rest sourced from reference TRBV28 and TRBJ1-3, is DVKVTQSSRYLVKRTGEKVFLECVQDMDHENMFWYRQDPGLGLRLIYFSYDVKMKEKGDIPEGYSVSREKKERFSLILESASTNQTSMYLCATAPPGKSGNTIYFGEGSWLTVV.

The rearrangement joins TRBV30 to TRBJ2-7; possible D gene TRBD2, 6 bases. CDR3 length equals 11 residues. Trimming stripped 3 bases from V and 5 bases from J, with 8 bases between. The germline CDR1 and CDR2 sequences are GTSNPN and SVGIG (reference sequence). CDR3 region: CAWSKRDEQYF. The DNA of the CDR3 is TGTGCCTGGAGCAAGCGGGACGAGCAGTACTTC.

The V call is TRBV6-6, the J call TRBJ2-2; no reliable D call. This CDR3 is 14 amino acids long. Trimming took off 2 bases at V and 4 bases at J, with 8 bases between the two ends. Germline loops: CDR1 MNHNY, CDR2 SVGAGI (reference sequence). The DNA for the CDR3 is TGTGCCAGCAGTTACATTTACAGCACCGGGGAGCTGTTTTTT. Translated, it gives CASSYIYSTGELFF.

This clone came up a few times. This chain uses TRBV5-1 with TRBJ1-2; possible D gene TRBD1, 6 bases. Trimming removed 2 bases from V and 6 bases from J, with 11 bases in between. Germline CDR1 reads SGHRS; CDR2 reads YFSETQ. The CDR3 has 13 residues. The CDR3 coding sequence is TGCGCCAGCAGCTTTACAGGGCAGGATGGCTACACCTTC. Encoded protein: CASSFTGQDGYTF.

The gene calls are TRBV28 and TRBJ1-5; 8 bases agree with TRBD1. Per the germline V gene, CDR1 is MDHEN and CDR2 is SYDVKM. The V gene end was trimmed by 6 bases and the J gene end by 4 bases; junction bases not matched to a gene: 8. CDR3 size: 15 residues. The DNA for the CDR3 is TGTGCCAGCAGCCGGACAGGGACCCGTAATCAGCCCCAGCATTTT. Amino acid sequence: CASSRTGTRNQPQHF.

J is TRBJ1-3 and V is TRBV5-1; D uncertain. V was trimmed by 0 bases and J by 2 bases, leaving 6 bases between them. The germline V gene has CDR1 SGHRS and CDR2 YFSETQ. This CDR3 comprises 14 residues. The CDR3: CASSLGATGNTIYF. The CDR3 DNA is TGCGCCAGCAGCTTGGGGGCTACTGGAAACACCATATATTTT.

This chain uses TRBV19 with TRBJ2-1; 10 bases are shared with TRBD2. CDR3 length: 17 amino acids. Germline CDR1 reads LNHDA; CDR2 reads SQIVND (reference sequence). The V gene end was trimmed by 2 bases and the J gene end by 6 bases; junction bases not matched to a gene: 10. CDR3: CASSIRLAGVVVNEQFF. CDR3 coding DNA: TGTGCCAGTAGTATAAGGCTAGCGGGGGTGGTCGTCAATGAGCAGTTCTTC. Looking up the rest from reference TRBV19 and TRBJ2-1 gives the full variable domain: DGGITQSPKYLFRKEGQNVTLSCEQNLNHDAMYWYRQDPGQGLRLIYYSQIVNDFQKGDIAEGYSVSREKKESFPLTVTSAQKNPTAFYLCASSIRLAGVVVNEQFFGPGTRLTVL.

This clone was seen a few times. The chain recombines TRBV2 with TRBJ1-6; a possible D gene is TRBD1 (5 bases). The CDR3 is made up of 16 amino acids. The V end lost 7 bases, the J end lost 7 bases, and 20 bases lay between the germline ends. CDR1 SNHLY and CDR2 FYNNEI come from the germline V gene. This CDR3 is CASNPQGGVGNSPLHF. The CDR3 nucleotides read TGTGCCAGCAACCCCCAGGGCGGGGTCGGCAATTCACCCCTCCACTTT. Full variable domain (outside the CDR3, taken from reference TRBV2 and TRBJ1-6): EPEVTQTPSHQVTQMGQEVILRCVPISNHLYFYWYRQILGQKVEFLVSFYNNEISEKSEIFDDQFSVERPDGSNFTLKIRSTKLEDSAMYFCASNPQGGVGNSPLHFGNGTRLTVT.

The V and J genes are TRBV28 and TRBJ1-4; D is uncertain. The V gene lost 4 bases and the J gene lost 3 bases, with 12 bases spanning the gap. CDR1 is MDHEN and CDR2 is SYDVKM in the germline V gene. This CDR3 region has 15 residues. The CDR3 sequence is CASSSYGEANEKLFF. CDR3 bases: TGTGCCAGCAGTTCCTACGGGGAGGCTAATGAAAAACTGTTTTTT.

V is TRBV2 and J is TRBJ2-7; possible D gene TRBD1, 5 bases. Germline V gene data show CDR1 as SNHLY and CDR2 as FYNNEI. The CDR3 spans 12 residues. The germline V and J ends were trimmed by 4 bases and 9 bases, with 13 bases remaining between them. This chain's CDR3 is CASSGGLRGQYF. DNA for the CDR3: TGTGCCAGCAGTGGCGGTTTAAGGGGGCAGTACTTC.

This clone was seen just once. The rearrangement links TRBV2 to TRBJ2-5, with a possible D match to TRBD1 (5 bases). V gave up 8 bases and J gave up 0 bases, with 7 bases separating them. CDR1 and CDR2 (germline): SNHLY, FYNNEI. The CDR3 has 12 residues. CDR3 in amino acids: CASLRDQETQYF. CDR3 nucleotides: TGTGCCAGCCTCAGGGACCAAGAGACCCAGTACTTC. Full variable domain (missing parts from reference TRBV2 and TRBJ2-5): EPEVTQTPSHQVTQMGQEVILRCVPISNHLYFYWYRQILGQKVEFLVSFYNNEISEKSEIFDDQFSVERPDGSNFTLKIRSTKLEDSAMYFCASLRDQETQYFGPGTRLLVL.

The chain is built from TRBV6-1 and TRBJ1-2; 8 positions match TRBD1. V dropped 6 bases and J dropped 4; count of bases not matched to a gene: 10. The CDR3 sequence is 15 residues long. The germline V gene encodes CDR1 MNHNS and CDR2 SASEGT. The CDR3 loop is CASRRPGQGAYGYTF. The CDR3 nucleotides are TGTGCCAGCAGACGTCCCGGACAGGGTGCCTATGGCTACACCTTC.

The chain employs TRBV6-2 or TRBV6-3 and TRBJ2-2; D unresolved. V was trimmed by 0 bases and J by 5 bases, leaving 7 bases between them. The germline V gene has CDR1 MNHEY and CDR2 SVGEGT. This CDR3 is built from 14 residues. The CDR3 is CASSYSMRTGELFF. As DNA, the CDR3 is TGTGCCAGCAGTTACTCGATGAGGACCGGGGAGCTGTTTTTT.